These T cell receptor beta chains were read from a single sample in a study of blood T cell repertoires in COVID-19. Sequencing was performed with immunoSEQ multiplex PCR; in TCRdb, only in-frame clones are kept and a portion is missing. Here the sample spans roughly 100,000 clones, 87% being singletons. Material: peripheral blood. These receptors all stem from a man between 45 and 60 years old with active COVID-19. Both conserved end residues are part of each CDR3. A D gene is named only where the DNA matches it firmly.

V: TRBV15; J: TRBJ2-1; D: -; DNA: TGTGCCACCAGCAGAGATCAGGAAAGGCAGTTCTTC; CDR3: CATSRDQERQFF
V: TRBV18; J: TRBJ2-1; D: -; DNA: TGTGCCAGCTCACCGGACTTCAATGAGCAGTTCTTC; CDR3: CASSPDFNEQFF
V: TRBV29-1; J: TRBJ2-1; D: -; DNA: TGCAGCGTTGACGGCCGGGGGATCTCCTACAATGAGCAGTTCTTC; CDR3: CSVDGRGISYNEQFF
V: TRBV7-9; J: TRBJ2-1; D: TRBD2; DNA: TGTGCCAGCAGCAAACTAGCGGGGGGGAACAATGAGCAGTTCTTC; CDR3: CASSKLAGGNNEQFF
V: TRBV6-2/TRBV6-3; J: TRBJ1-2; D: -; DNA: TGTGCCAGCAGCTCCGTGCGGGGGTATGGCTACACCTTC; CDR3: CASSSVRGYGYTF
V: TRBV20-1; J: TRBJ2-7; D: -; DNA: TGCAGTGCTAGTTCGGGCGGGGGCCGCGGCGAGCAGTACTTC; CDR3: CSASSGGGRGEQYF
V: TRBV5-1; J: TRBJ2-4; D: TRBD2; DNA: TGCGCCAGCAGAGTCACTAGCGGGGGGAAAAACATTCAGTACTTC; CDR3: CASRVTSGGKNIQYF
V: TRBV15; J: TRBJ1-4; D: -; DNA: TGTGCCACCAGCAGCAATAGACGTCTAGAGGATGAAAAACTGTTTTTT; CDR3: CATSSNRRLEDEKLFF
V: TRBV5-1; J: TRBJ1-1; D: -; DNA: TGCGCCAGCAGCTTGCGGGGGAACACTGAAGCTTTCTTT; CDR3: CASSLRGNTEAFF
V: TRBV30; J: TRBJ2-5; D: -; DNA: TGTGCCTGGGGGGGGAGGGGGAAAGAGACCCAGTACTTC; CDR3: CAWGGRGKETQYF
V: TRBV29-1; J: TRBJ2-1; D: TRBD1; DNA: TGCAGCGTTGGGGGACAGGGTATCGGTGAGCAGTTCTTC; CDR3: CSVGGQGIGEQFF
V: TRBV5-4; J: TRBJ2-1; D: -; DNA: TGTGCCAGCAGCTTGAAAGGGGGAGTCTACAATGAGCAGTTCTTC; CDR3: CASSLKGGVYNEQFF